This paragraph covers one TCR beta chain sequence. Its antigen is undetermined. These data come from a study of shared clonotypes between healthy human individuals. Study in general: The people who gave samples were two women and a few men aged 18 to 49.

Trimming removed 2 bases from V and 0 bases from J, with 10 bases in between. The CDR3 has 15 amino acids. Germline assignment: CDR1 SGHRS and CDR2 YFSETQ. CD4+ cells yielded CD45RA+ naive and CD45RA-negative memory subsets. The protocol was immunoSEQ multiplex PCR, while the TCRdb copy is restricted to in-frame clones and leaves out a portion. The sample consists of about 980,000 clones, 70% to 85% of them appearing once. Overall study findings and caveats: All-four-donor shared clonotypes had higher generation probabilities than non-shared clonotypes did.

This sequence originates from a man in his late teens or twenties in good health. The sequencing sample was made of memory CD4+ T cells sorted from blood. Described subset: CD45RA-negative fraction. The chain carries TRBV5-1 and TRBJ2-3; D is unresolved. The CDR3 loop reads CASSFQYPSTDTQYF. The CDR3 nucleotides read TGCGCCAGCAGCTTCCAGTACCCTAGCACAGATACGCAGTATTTT. Full variable domain (rest looked up from reference TRBV5-1 and TRBJ2-3): KAGVTQTPRYLIKTRGQQVTLSCSPISGHRSVSWYQQTPGQGLQFLFEYFSETQRNKGNFPGRFSGRQFSNSRSEMNVSTLELGDSALYLCASSFQYPSTDTQYFGPGTRLTVL.